The 4 T cell receptor beta chains presented below share a single source sample, sequenced in a study of beta chain features in type 1 diabetes. Expressed TCRB transcripts got sequenced, as all isolated RNA was reverse transcribed. Here immunoSEQ multiplex PCR was the method, and the copy in TCRdb shows in-frame clones only, minus some. The sample lists 860,000 or so clones, 15% to 20% seen once, with about 0.02% in the top ten. The specimen sequenced was naive CD4+ T cells from blood. Source of these receptors: a woman between 18 and 29 years old in good health.

This chain connects TRBV5-6 to TRBJ2-1; D gene unclear. Germline V lookup: CDR1 SGHDT, CDR2 YYEEEE. This CDR3 has 16 amino acids. The V end was cut by 2 bases, the J end by 10 bases, with 22 bases between. CDR3 sequence (DNA): TGTGCCAGCAGCTTTCGCCGAGGTGTAATGCTCGGGGAGCAGTTCTTC. Amino acids: CASSFRRGVMLGEQFF.

This chain connects TRBV28 to TRBJ1-5; D remains ambiguous. The CDR3 extends over 12 amino acids. The V gene's germline CDR1 is MDHEN and CDR2 SYDVKM. Trimming left V 5 bases short and J 3 bases short, with 5 bases between. Written as DNA, the CDR3 is TGTGCCAGCAGTCGTATCAATCAGCCCCAGCATTTT. Its protein product is CASSRINQPQHF.

This clone was recorded a few times. The CDR3 nucleotides read TGTGCCAGCAGCCCGACACCTACAAGGAACACTGAAGCTTTCTTT. This encodes CASSPTPTRNTEAFF. The genes are TRBV7-9 and TRBJ1-1; D not certain. Germline V gene lookup returns CDR1 SEHNR and CDR2 FQNEAQ (reference sequence). The V and J ends lost 5 bases and 1 base respectively, with 14 bases between them. The CDR3 totals 15 residues.

The chain couples TRBV9 to TRBJ2-1; 7 nucleotides agree with TRBD2. Germline values: CDR1 SGDLS, CDR2 YYNGEE. The length of the CDR3 is 19 residues. V trimming: 0 bases; J trimming: 1 base; junction bases outside the gene matches: 13. DNA of the CDR3: TGTGCCAGCAGCGTAGCGCCCTCTCGATTGCGGGAGTCCTACAATGAGCAGTTCTTC. Protein: CASSVAPSRLRESYNEQFF.